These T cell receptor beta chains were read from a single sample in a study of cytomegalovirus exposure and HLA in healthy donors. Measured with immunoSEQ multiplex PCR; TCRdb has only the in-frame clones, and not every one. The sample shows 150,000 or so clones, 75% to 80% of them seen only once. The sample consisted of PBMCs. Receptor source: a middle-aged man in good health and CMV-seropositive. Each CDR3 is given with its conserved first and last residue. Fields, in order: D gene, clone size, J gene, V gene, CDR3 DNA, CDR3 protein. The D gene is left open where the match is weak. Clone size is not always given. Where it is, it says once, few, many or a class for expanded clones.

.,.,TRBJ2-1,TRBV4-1,TGCGCCAGCAGCCGCAATCCGCGAGAAGCGGGACACTACAATGAGCAGTTCTTC,CASSRNPREAGHYNEQFF
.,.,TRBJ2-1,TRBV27,TGTGCCAGCAGTTTATCAGGGGTTCGCAGAGGGCAGTTCTTC,CASSLSGVRRGQFF
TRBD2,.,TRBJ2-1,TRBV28,TGTGCCAGCACCTCGGCCGCTAGCGGGTACAATGAGCAGTTCTTC,CASTSAASGYNEQFF
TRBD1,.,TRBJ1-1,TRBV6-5,TGTGCCAGCAGTTACTCGAACAGGGGGTATATGGAAGCTTTCTTT,CASSYSNRGYMEAFF
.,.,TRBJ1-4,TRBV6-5,TGTGCCAGCAGTTACTCCGGGGGAGGTGTTGAAAAACTGTTTTTT,CASSYSGGGVEKLFF
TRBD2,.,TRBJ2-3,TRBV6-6,TGTGCCAGCAGTTACGCCCAGCGGGAGTTCCCAGATACGCAGTATTTT,CASSYAQREFPDTQYF
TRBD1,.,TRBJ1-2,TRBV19,TGTGCCAGTAGGAAGGCTGGGACAGGGGAATATCTTGGCTACACCTTC,CASRKAGTGEYLGYTF
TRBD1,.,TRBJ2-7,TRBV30,TGTGCCTGGCACTCAGGGGGCTCCTACGAGCAGTACTTC,CAWHSGGSYEQYF
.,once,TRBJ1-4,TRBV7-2,TGTGCCAGCAGCTTAGTTGGACAAGGAGAAAAACTGTTTTTT,CASSLVGQGEKLFF
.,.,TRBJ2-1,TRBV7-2,TGTGCCAGCAGCTTAGAATCCGTTTACAATGAGCAGTTCTTC,CASSLESVYNEQFF
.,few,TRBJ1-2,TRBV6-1,TGTGCCAGCAGTGTCTCTACAGGGAAGAGTGGCTACACCTTC,CASSVSTGKSGYTF
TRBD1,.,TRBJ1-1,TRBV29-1,TGCAGCCCCGAGGGACAGGGGCATAACACTGAAGCTTTCTTT,CSPEGQGHNTEAFF
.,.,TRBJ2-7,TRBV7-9,TGTGCCAGCAGCGCCTCGGTGGGCAGCCGGCCCTACGAGCAGTACTTC,CASSASVGSRPYEQYF
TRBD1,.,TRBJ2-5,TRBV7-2,TGTGCCAGCAGCTTAGCTGGACAGGGAGAGACCCAGTACTTC,CASSLAGQGETQYF
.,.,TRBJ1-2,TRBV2,TGTGCCAGCAGTGAGGTGGGAGACATTTATGGCTACACCTTC,CASSEVGDIYGYTF